This is a list of T cell receptor beta chains from one sample in a study of blood T cell repertoires in COVID-19. This table comes from immunoSEQ multiplex PCR, and its TCRdb copy is limited to in-frame clones, with some not included. Here the sample spans about 290,000 clones, around four fifths being singletons. Sequenced: peripheral blood. The receptors stem from a woman aged 50 to 65 with active or convalescent COVID-19. CDR3s include the opening cysteine and the closing phenylalanine or tryptophan. The D gene is left open where the match is weak. The size of a clone is reported for some rows only, either as once, few or many, or as a class for expanded clones.

CDR3nt: TGTGCCATCAACGAAGGCAGGGGCAATGAGCAGTTCTTC
CDR3aa: CAINEGRGNEQFF
d_gene: NA
j_gene: TRBJ2-1
v_gene: TRBV10-3
abundance: NA

CDR3nt: TGCGCCAGCAGCCCACAGGTGAAGAACACTGAAGCTTTCTTT
CDR3aa: CASSPQVKNTEAFF
d_gene: NA
j_gene: TRBJ1-1
v_gene: TRBV4-1
abundance: NA

CDR3nt: TGTGCCAGCAGCCGGACAGGGGACAATGAGCAGTTCTTC
CDR3aa: CASSRTGDNEQFF
d_gene: TRBD1
j_gene: TRBJ2-1
v_gene: TRBV7-8
abundance: NA

CDR3nt: TGTGCCAGCAGCCCCCAGGGTGCCCCCTACAATGAGCAGTTCTTC
CDR3aa: CASSPQGAPYNEQFF
d_gene: NA
j_gene: TRBJ2-1
v_gene: TRBV7-2
abundance: NA

CDR3nt: TGTGCCAGCAGTCCGGACAGCAACCCCAATCAGCCCCAGCATTTT
CDR3aa: CASSPDSNPNQPQHF
d_gene: NA
j_gene: TRBJ1-5
v_gene: TRBV28
abundance: NA

CDR3nt: TGTGCCAGCAGTGAAGCGTGGTCTGGGCAGACCCAGTACTTC
CDR3aa: CASSEAWSGQTQYF
d_gene: NA
j_gene: TRBJ2-5
v_gene: TRBV6-1
abundance: many

CDR3nt: TGTGCCTGTCAGGGGTCAGGGATCCCTGGGGCCAACGTCCTGACTTTC
CDR3aa: CACQGSGIPGANVLTF
d_gene: NA
j_gene: TRBJ2-6
v_gene: TRBV30
abundance: many

CDR3nt: TGTGCCAGCAGGGGAACAGGGGGGGTTGTCGAGCAGTACTTC
CDR3aa: CASRGTGGVVEQYF
d_gene: NA
j_gene: TRBJ2-7
v_gene: TRBV6-5
abundance: many

CDR3nt: TGTGCCAGCAGCCAACCCACCGGGAGTCCCCTTAATTCACCCCTCCACTTT
CDR3aa: CASSQPTGSPLNSPLHF
d_gene: NA
j_gene: TRBJ1-6
v_gene: TRBV7-9
abundance: many

CDR3nt: TGTGCCAGCAGCTTCGGGACTAGCGGGAGGAGTGCCAAAAACATTCAGTACTTC
CDR3aa: CASSFGTSGRSAKNIQYF
d_gene: TRBD2
j_gene: TRBJ2-4
v_gene: TRBV13
abundance: few

CDR3nt: TGTGCCAGCAGCCAGGGGGTGAACTCTGGAAACACCATATATTTT
CDR3aa: CASSQGVNSGNTIYF
d_gene: TRBD1
j_gene: TRBJ1-3
v_gene: TRBV11-3
abundance: NA

CDR3nt: TGTGCCAGCAGCTTGGGAACCGGGGGCTATGGCTACACCTTC
CDR3aa: CASSLGTGGYGYTF
d_gene: NA
j_gene: TRBJ1-2
v_gene: TRBV7-9
abundance: NA

CDR3nt: TGTGCCAGCAGCCAAGATCGGTTAGCGGGGACTAGCACAGATACGCAGTATTTT
CDR3aa: CASSQDRLAGTSTDTQYF
d_gene: TRBD2
j_gene: TRBJ2-3
v_gene: TRBV4-2
abundance: NA

CDR3nt: TGTGCCAGTAGTATAAAGGGGGACACTGAAGCTTTCTTT
CDR3aa: CASSIKGDTEAFF
d_gene: NA
j_gene: TRBJ1-1
v_gene: TRBV19
abundance: NA

CDR3nt: TGTGCCAGCTCAACGACAGGGGGGAGCAATCAGCCCCAGCATTTT
CDR3aa: CASSTTGGSNQPQHF
d_gene: TRBD1
j_gene: TRBJ1-5
v_gene: TRBV18
abundance: NA

CDR3nt: TGTGCCAGCAGCATGGACAGGGGGCAGAGAACTGAAGCTTTCTTT
CDR3aa: CASSMDRGQRTEAFF
d_gene: TRBD1
j_gene: TRBJ1-1
v_gene: TRBV5-5
abundance: once

CDR3nt: TGTGCCAGCAAACAGGACAGATATTTCGACATTCAGTACTTC
CDR3aa: CASKQDRYFDIQYF
d_gene: NA
j_gene: TRBJ2-4
v_gene: TRBV18
abundance: NA

CDR3nt: TGTGCCAGCAGTTTAACAGCTCTCTACGAGCAGTACTTC
CDR3aa: CASSLTALYEQYF
d_gene: NA
j_gene: TRBJ2-7
v_gene: TRBV28
abundance: NA

CDR3nt: TGTGCCAGCAGCTCCGTAGGGGGTGGTCAGCCCCAGCATTTT
CDR3aa: CASSSVGGGQPQHF
d_gene: NA
j_gene: TRBJ1-5
v_gene: TRBV6-6
abundance: NA

CDR3nt: TGTGCCAGTAGTGCCCGGGACAGGGGGACCGAGCAGTACTTC
CDR3aa: CASSARDRGTEQYF
d_gene: TRBD1
j_gene: TRBJ2-7
v_gene: TRBV19
abundance: NA

CDR3nt: TGTGCCATCAGTGAGTCGGGACTCCGAGGGGAGCGAGCTTTCTTT
CDR3aa: CAISESGLRGERAFF
d_gene: NA
j_gene: TRBJ1-1
v_gene: TRBV10-3
abundance: NA

CDR3nt: TGTGCCAGCAGCCAAAGGTTGGACAGGGCGTACTATGGCTACACCTTC
CDR3aa: CASSQRLDRAYYGYTF
d_gene: TRBD1
j_gene: TRBJ1-2
v_gene: TRBV3-1/TRBV3-2
abundance: NA

CDR3nt: TGTGCCACTACGCCGGCACGAGGCCCCGGCACTGAAGCTTTCTTT
CDR3aa: CATTPARGPGTEAFF
d_gene: NA
j_gene: TRBJ1-1
v_gene: TRBV24-1
abundance: NA

CDR3nt: TGTGCCAGCACCTCGCGGGGATTTTATCAGCCCCAGCATTTT
CDR3aa: CASTSRGFYQPQHF
d_gene: NA
j_gene: TRBJ1-5
v_gene: TRBV28
abundance: NA

CDR3nt: TGTGCCAGCAGCTTGGAGGCGGGACAGTATAATTCACCCCTCCACTTT
CDR3aa: CASSLEAGQYNSPLHF
d_gene: TRBD1
j_gene: TRBJ1-6
v_gene: TRBV5-4
abundance: NA

CDR3nt: TGTGCCAGCAACCCCGAAGGGATCCCTAGCGGGAGGGCCGCAGATACGCAGTATTTT
CDR3aa: CASNPEGIPSGRAADTQYF
d_gene: TRBD2
j_gene: TRBJ2-3
v_gene: TRBV2
abundance: NA

CDR3nt: TGTGCCAGCAGCCAAGAACGCAGGGGGACTGAAGCTTTCTTT
CDR3aa: CASSQERRGTEAFF
d_gene: TRBD1
j_gene: TRBJ1-1
v_gene: TRBV4-2
abundance: NA

CDR3nt: TGTGCCAGCAGTAGAGGGGCAACCTCACAGGGCACTGAAGCTTTCTTT
CDR3aa: CASSRGATSQGTEAFF
d_gene: NA
j_gene: TRBJ1-1
v_gene: TRBV2
abundance: NA

CDR3nt: TGTGCCAGCAAAATAGACGGGACAGGGGTAACCGGGGAGCTGTTTTTT
CDR3aa: CASKIDGTGVTGELFF
d_gene: TRBD1
j_gene: TRBJ2-2
v_gene: TRBV27
abundance: NA

CDR3nt: TGTGCCAGTAGTATAGAAGGGGGGGGACTTCAGTTCTTC
CDR3aa: CASSIEGGGLQFF
d_gene: NA
j_gene: TRBJ2-1
v_gene: TRBV19
abundance: NA

CDR3nt: TGTGCCAGCAGCTTAGGGCTAGCGGGAGTACCCACCGGGGAGCTGTTTTTT
CDR3aa: CASSLGLAGVPTGELFF
d_gene: TRBD2
j_gene: TRBJ2-2
v_gene: TRBV7-6
abundance: NA

CDR3nt: TGTGCCAGCAGTTTGGCAGGTGCGGGCACTGAAGCTTTCTTT
CDR3aa: CASSLAGAGTEAFF
d_gene: NA
j_gene: TRBJ1-1
v_gene: TRBV6-5
abundance: NA

CDR3nt: TGTGCCAGCAGCCAAGTCGGTATAAGCGACAGGTTGAACACTGAAGCTTTCTTT
CDR3aa: CASSQVGISDRLNTEAFF
d_gene: NA
j_gene: TRBJ1-1
v_gene: TRBV3-1/TRBV3-2
abundance: NA

CDR3nt: TGTGCCAGCAGCCCCTACCTTACCGGGGAGCTGTTTTTT
CDR3aa: CASSPYLTGELFF
d_gene: NA
j_gene: TRBJ2-2
v_gene: TRBV7-9
abundance: NA

CDR3nt: TGTGCCAGCAGTCGAAAACGAGCCTTCAACACTGAAGCTTTCTTT
CDR3aa: CASSRKRAFNTEAFF
d_gene: NA
j_gene: TRBJ1-1
v_gene: TRBV27
abundance: NA

CDR3nt: TGTGCCAGCAGCCTCATCCCGGGACTAGCGGGAGACGGTCAGTACGAGCAGTACTTC
CDR3aa: CASSLIPGLAGDGQYEQYF
d_gene: TRBD2
j_gene: TRBJ2-7
v_gene: TRBV7-2
abundance: NA

CDR3nt: TGTGCCAGCAGTTTATACGGGGGAGGAACTGAAGCTTTCTTT
CDR3aa: CASSLYGGGTEAFF
d_gene: NA
j_gene: TRBJ1-1
v_gene: TRBV27
abundance: NA

CDR3nt: TGTGCCAGCCTACCGGGAACCACAGATACGCAGTATTTT
CDR3aa: CASLPGTTDTQYF
d_gene: NA
j_gene: TRBJ2-3
v_gene: TRBV2
abundance: NA

CDR3nt: TGTGCCAGCAGCTTGGACAGGGTACAGGAAGCTTTCTTT
CDR3aa: CASSLDRVQEAFF
d_gene: NA
j_gene: TRBJ1-1
v_gene: TRBV5-4
abundance: NA

CDR3nt: TGTGCCAGCACCTACCTAGCGGGTTACACCGGGGAGCTGTTTTTT
CDR3aa: CASTYLAGYTGELFF
d_gene: TRBD2
j_gene: TRBJ2-2
v_gene: TRBV5-5
abundance: NA

CDR3nt: TGTGCCAGCAGCCTCCTGAGCGCGAACACAGATACGCAGTATTTT
CDR3aa: CASSLLSANTDTQYF
d_gene: NA
j_gene: TRBJ2-3
v_gene: TRBV7-9
abundance: NA

CDR3nt: TGTGCCAGCAGCTTGTGGACACCGATGGGCAACGAGCAGTACTTC
CDR3aa: CASSLWTPMGNEQYF
d_gene: NA
j_gene: TRBJ2-7
v_gene: TRBV7-2
abundance: NA

CDR3nt: TGTGCCAGCAGCCGACAGGGACTCAGAGGCGGGGAGCTGTTTTTT
CDR3aa: CASSRQGLRGGELFF
d_gene: NA
j_gene: TRBJ2-2
v_gene: TRBV7-8
abundance: NA

CDR3nt: TGTGCCAGCAACCCGGGCAGCGGTTATGGCTACACCTTC
CDR3aa: CASNPGSGYGYTF
d_gene: NA
j_gene: TRBJ1-2
v_gene: TRBV25-1
abundance: few